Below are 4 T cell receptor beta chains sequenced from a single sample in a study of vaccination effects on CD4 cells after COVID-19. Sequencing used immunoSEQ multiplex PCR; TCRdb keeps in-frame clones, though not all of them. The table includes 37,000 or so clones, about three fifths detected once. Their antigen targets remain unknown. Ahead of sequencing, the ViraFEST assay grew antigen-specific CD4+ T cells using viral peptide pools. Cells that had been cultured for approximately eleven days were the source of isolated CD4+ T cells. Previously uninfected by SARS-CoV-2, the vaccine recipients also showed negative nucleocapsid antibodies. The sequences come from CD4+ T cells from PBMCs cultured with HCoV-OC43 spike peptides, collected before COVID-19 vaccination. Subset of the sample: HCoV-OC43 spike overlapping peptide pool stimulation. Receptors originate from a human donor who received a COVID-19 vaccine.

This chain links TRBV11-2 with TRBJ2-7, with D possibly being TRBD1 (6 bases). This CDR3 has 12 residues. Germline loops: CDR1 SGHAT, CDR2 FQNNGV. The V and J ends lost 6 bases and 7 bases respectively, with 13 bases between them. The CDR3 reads CASSPQGREQYF. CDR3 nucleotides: TGTGCCAGCAGTCCACAGGGTCGTGAGCAGTACTTC.

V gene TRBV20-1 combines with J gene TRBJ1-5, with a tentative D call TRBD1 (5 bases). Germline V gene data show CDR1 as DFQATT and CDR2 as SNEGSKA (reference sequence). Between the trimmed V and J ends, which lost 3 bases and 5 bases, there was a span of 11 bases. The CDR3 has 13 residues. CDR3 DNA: TGCAGTGCTAGTACGGGGGATTATCAGCCCCAGCATTTT. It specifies CSASTGDYQPQHF.

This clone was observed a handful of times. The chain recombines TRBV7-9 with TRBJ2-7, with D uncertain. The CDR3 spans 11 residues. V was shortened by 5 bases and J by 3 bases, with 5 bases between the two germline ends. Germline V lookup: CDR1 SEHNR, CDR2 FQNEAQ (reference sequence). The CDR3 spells CASSPNYEQYF. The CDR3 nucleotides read TGTGCCAGCAGCCCTAACTACGAGCAGTACTTC.

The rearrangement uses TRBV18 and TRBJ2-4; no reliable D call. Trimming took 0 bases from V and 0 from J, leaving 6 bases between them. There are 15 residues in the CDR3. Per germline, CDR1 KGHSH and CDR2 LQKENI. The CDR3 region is CASSPPGQAKNIQYF. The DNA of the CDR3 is TGTGCCAGCTCACCACCGGGCCAAGCCAAAAACATTCAGTACTTC.